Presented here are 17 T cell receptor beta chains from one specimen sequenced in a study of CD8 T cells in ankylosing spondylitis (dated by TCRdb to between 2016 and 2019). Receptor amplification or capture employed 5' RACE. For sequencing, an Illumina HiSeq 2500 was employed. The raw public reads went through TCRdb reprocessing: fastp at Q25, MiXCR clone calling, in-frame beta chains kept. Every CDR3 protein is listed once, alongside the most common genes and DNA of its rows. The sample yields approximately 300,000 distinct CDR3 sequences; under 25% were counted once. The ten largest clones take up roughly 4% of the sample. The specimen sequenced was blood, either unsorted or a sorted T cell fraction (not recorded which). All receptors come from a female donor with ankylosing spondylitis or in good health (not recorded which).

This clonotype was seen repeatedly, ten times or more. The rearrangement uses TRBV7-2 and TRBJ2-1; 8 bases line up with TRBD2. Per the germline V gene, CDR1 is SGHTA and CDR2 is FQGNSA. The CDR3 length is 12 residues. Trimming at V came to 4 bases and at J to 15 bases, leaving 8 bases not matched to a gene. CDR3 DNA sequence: TGTGCCAGCAGCTCCCTGAGGAGCGGGGGGTTCTTC. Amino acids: CASSSLRSGGFF.

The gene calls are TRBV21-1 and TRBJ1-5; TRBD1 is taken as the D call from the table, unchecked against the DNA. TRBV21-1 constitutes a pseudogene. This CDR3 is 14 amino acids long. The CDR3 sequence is CATRSWGANQPQHF. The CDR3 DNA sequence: TGTGCCACCAGATCTTGGGGGGCGAATCAGCCCCAGCATTTT.

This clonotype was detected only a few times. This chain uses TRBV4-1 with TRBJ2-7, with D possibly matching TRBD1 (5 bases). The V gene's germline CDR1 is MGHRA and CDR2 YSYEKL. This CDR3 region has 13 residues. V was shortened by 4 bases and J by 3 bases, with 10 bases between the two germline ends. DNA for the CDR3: TGCGCCAGCAGCCGAGCCGACAGCTACGAGCAGTACTTC. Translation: CASSRADSYEQYF.

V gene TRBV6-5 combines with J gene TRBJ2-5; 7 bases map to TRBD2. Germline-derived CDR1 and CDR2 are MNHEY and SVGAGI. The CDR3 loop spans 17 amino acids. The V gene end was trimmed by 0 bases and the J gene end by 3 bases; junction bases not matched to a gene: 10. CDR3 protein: CASSYSGLAEGEETQYF. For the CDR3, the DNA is TGTGCCAGCAGTTACTCAGGGCTAGCGGAAGGGGAAGAGACCCAGTACTTC.

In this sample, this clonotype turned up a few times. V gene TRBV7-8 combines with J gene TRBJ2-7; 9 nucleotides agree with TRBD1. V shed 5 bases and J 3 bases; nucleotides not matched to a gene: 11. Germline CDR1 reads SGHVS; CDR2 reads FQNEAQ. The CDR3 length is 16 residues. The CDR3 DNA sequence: TGTGCCAGCAGCCCCCGTCCTAGGACAGGGGACTACGAGCAGTACTTC. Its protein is CASSPRPRTGDYEQYF.

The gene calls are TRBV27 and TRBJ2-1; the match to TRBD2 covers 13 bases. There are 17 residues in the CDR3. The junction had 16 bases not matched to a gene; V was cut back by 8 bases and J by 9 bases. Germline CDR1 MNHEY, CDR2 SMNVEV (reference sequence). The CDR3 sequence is CASGTLWTSGSNSEQFF. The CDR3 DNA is TGTGCCAGCGGGACCCTTTGGACTAGCGGGAGTAATAGTGAGCAGTTCTTC.

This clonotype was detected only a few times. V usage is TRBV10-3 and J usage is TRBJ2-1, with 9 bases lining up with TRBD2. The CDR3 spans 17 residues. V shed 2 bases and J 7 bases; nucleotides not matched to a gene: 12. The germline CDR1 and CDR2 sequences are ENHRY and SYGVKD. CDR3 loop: CAISEGLAGVTGNEQFF. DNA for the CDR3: TGTGCCATCAGTGAGGGTTTAGCGGGAGTCACGGGTAATGAGCAGTTCTTC.

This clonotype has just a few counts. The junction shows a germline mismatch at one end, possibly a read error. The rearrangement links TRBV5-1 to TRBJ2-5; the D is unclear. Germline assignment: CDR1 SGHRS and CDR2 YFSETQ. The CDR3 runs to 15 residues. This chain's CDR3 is CASSLVGGHQETQYF. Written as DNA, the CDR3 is TGCGCCAGCAGTTTGGTAGGCGGACACCAAGAGACCCAGTACTTC. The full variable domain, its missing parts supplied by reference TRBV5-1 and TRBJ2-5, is KAGVTQTPRYLIKTRGQQVTLSCSPISGHRSVSWYQQTPGQGLQFLFEYFSETQRNKGNFPGRFSGRQFSNSRSEMNVSTLELGDSALYLCASSLVGGHQETQYFGPGTRLLVL.

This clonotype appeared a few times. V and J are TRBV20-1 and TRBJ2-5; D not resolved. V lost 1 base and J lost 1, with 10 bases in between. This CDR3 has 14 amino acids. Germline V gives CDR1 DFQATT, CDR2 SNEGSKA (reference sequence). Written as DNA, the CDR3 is TGCAGTGCTAGAGGTAGCCGAGCCCAAGAGACCCAGTACTTC. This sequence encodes CSARGSRAQETQYF.

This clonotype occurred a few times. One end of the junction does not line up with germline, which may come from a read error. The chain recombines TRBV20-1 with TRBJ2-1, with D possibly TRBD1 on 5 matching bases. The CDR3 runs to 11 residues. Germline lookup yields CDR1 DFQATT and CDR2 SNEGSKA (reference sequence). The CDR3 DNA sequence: TGCAGTGCTAGAATGGACAAGGAGCAGTTCTTC. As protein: CSARMDKEQFF.

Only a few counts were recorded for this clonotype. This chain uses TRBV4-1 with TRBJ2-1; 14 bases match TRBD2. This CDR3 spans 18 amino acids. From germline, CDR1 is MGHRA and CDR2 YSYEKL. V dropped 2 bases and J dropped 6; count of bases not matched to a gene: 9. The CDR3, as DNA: TGCGCCAGCAGCCAACTGGGACTAGCGGGAGAATTGGGCAATGAGCAGTTCTTC. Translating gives CASSQLGLAGELGNEQFF.

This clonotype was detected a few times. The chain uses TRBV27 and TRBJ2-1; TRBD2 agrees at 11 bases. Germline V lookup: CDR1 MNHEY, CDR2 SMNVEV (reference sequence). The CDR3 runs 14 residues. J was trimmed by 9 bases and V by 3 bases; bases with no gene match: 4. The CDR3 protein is CASSFTSGRTEQFF. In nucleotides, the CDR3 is TGTGCCAGCAGTTTTACTAGCGGGAGAACTGAGCAGTTCTTC.

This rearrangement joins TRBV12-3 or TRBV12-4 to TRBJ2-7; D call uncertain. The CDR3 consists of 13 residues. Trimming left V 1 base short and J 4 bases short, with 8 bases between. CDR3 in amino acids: CASSLEWGYEQYF. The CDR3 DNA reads TGTGCCAGCAGTTTAGAGTGGGGATACGAGCAGTACTTC.

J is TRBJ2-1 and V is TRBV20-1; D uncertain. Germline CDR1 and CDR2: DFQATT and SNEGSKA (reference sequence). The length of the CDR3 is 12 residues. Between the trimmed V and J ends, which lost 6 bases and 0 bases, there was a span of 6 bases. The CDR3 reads CSAGPSYNEQFF. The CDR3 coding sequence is TGCAGTGCCGGTCCCTCCTACAATGAGCAGTTCTTC.

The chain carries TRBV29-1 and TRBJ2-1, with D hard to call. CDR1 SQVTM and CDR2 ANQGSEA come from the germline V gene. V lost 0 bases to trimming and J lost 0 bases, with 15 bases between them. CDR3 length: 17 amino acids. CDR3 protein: CSVEDRFSMSSYNEQFF. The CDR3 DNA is TGCAGCGTTGAAGATCGGTTCTCTATGAGCTCCTACAATGAGCAGTTCTTC.

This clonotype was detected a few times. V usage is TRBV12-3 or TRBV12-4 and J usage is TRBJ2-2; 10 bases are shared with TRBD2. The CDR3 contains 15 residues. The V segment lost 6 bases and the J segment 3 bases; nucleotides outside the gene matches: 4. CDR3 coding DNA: TGTGCCAGCAGCTCAGCGGGAGGGTACACCGGGGAGCTGTTTTTT. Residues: CASSSAGGYTGELFF.

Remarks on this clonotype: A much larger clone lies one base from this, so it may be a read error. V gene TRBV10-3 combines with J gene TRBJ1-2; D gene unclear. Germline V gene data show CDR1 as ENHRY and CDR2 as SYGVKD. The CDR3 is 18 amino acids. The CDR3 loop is CPISESRAGPNSGDGYTF. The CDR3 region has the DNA TGTCCCATCAGTGAGTCCAGAGCCGGGCCCAATAGCGGTGATGGCTACACCTTC.